These 8 T cell receptor beta chains came from one sample sequenced in a study of spatial heterogeneity in lung cancer. Time point reported: sample taken at primary tumor resection. From the 5' RACE reads, TCRdb called clonotypes with MiXCR, one entry per CDR3 protein. The sample lists tens of thousands of distinct CDR3 sequences, roughly 15% occurring once. The specimen was PBMCs, collected at surgery. These receptors were collected from a male donor with early-stage non-small cell lung cancer.

This sequence joins TRBV20-1 and TRBJ2-7; 12 bases are shared with TRBD2. The CDR3 has 18 residues. The J segment lost 0 bases and the V segment lost 1 base, leaving 10 bases of the junction unmatched. In germline, CDR1 is DFQATT, CDR2 SNEGSKA (reference sequence). Here the CDR3 DNA reads TGCAGTGCTAGAGCTAAGACTAGCGGGGGTCATAGCTCCTACGAGCAGTACTTC. It codes for CSARAKTSGGHSSYEQYF.

This clonotype was recorded at least ten times. This chain joins TRBV5-1 and TRBJ2-1, with D perhaps TRBD2 (5 bases). There are 14 residues in the CDR3. V was clipped by 0 bases and J by 8 bases, with 12 bases between them. Germline loops: CDR1 SGHRS, CDR2 YFSETQ. Here the CDR3 DNA reads TGCGCCAGCAGCTTGGGACTGGAGGTCGATGAGCAGTTCTTC. Its protein product is CASSLGLEVDEQFF.

This chain uses TRBV20-1 with TRBJ2-7; TRBD2 aligns across 8 bases. Germline CDR1 is DFQATT and CDR2 is SNEGSKA (reference sequence). The length of the CDR3 is 14 residues. Trimming at V came to 5 bases and at J to 0 bases, leaving 6 bases not matched to a gene. The DNA of the CDR3 is TGCAGTGCTCACGTAGCGGGATTCTCCTACGAGCAGTACTTC. It translates to CSAHVAGFSYEQYF.

The table lists this clonotype with a count of one. The rearrangement uses TRBV18 and TRBJ2-3; D ambiguous. Per germline, CDR1 KGHSH and CDR2 LQKENI. The CDR3 is made up of 13 amino acids. Trimming stripped 6 bases from V and 5 bases from J, with 12 bases between. CDR3 protein: CASSQGRGDTQYF. The CDR3 bases are TGTGCCAGCTCTCAAGGACGCGGAGATACGCAGTATTTT.

This clonotype was counted only a few times. This rearrangement joins TRBV5-1 to TRBJ1-2; D is unclear. The CDR3 has 12 residues. The V and J ends lost 1 base and 6 bases respectively, with 7 bases between them. Per germline, CDR1 SGHRS and CDR2 YFSETQ. The CDR3 here is CASSLSYNGYTF. CDR3 sequence (DNA): TGCGCCAGCAGCTTGAGTTATAATGGCTACACCTTC.

Ten or more counts support this clonotype. The chain is built from TRBV2 and TRBJ2-3; D call uncertain. CDR3 length: 11 residues. V was pared by 4 bases and J by 7 bases, with 6 bases between. Germline V gene sequence: CDR1 SNHLY, CDR2 FYNNEI. The CDR3 DNA sequence: TGTGCCAGCAGTGTCGGAAATACGCAGTATTTT. Translation gives CASSVGNTQYF. Together with reference TRBV2 and TRBJ2-3, the CDR3 gives the full variable domain: EPEVTQTPSHQVTQMGQEVILRCVPISNHLYFYWYRQILGQKVEFLVSFYNNEISEKSEIFDDQFSVERPDGSNFTLKIRSTKLEDSAMYFCASSVGNTQYFGPGTRLTVL.

The V gene is TRBV5-1, the J gene TRBJ1-1; D is undetermined. CDR1 and CDR2 (germline): SGHRS, YFSETQ. The CDR3 sequence is 14 residues long. V lost 4 bases, J lost 4 bases, and 14 bases lay in between. Here the CDR3 DNA reads TGCGCCAGCAGCCCGACTCGGGGTACCACTGAAGCTTTCTTT. Encoded protein: CASSPTRGTTEAFF.

V is TRBV5-1 and J is TRBJ2-7; D remains ambiguous. Germline V CDR1 and CDR2: SGHRS, YFSETQ. The CDR3 spans 14 residues. V lost 0 bases, J lost 2 bases, and 9 bases lay in between. DNA of the CDR3: TGCGCCAGCAGCTTGGAAGCGTCCCCCTACGAGCAGTACTTC. This codes for CASSLEASPYEQYF. Full variable domain (remainder filled in from reference TRBV5-1 and TRBJ2-7): KAGVTQTPRYLIKTRGQQVTLSCSPISGHRSVSWYQQTPGQGLQFLFEYFSETQRNKGNFPGRFSGRQFSNSRSEMNVSTLELGDSALYLCASSLEASPYEQYFGPGTRLTVT.